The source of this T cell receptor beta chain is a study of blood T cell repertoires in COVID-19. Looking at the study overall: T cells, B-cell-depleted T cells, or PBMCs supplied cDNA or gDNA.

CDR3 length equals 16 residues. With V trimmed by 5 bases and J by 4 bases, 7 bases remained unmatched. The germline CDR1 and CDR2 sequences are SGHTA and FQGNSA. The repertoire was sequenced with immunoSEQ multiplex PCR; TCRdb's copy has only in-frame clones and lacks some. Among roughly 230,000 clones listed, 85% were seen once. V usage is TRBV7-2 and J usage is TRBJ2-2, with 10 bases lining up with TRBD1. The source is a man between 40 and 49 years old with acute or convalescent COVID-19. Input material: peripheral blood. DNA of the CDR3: TGTGCCAGCAGCATCAGACAGGGGGCAAGCACCGGGGAGCTGTTTTTT. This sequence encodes CASSIRQGASTGELFF.